This T cell receptor beta chain came from a study of blood T cell repertoires in COVID-19. As for the study in general: Both acute and convalescent COVID-19 samples were obtained from the United States, Italy and Spain. T cells, B-cell-depleted T cells, or PBMCs supplied cDNA or gDNA.

This CDR3 has 15 residues. The trim removed 1 base at V and 0 bases at J, leaving 3 bases unmatched. Per germline, CDR1 LGHDT and CDR2 YNNKEL (reference sequence). Authors' data handling: Amplification with reference gene primers provided the estimates of nucleated cell counts. Clones were read by immunoSEQ multiplex PCR, and TCRdb kept only the in-frame ones, dropping some. The V and J calls and the clone size are those of that table, but D and trimming were determined from the DNA. The sample holds 29,000 or so clones, around 89% seen once. This clone was recorded once. This chain uses TRBV3-1 (or the pseudogene TRBV3-2) with TRBJ2-7; 7 nucleotides align to TRBD2. The receptor comes from a man aged 55 to 70 with acute or convalescent COVID-19. The sample taken for sequencing was peripheral blood. The CDR3 region is CASSQGVAGSYEQYF. The CDR3 nucleotides read TGTGCCAGCAGCCAAGGCGTAGCGGGCTCCTACGAGCAGTACTTC.